This T cell receptor beta chain was identified in a study of T-cell memory formation after mild COVID-19. TCR alpha and TCR beta cDNA libraries carrying sample barcodes and UMIs came from 5'RACE with constant-segment primers. Via MiXCR, TCRdb re-called the 5' RACE reads, giving one row per CDR3 protein. Here the sample spans approximately 260,000 distinct CDR3 sequences, approximately 15% being singletons. V lost 0 bases, J lost 5 bases, and 5 bases stayed unmatched. The CDR3 is 15 amino acids. Germline values: CDR1 SGDLS, CDR2 YYNGEE. This clonotype was counted between two and nine times. Its cognate antigen is unknown. Broader study findings: Some responding clones appeared in pre-infection memory, suggesting cross-reactive memory joined.

The material sequenced was PBMCs or a T cell subset sorted from them (not recorded which). The gene calls are TRBV9 and TRBJ2-5; 9 bases match TRBD2. This TCR was sampled from a man younger than 35 who had mild COVID-19 (a few samples of this study predate the infection). Cell type and time point are not known. CDR3 amino acids: CASSVGGGAWETQYF. DNA of the CDR3: TGTGCCAGCAGCGTAGGCGGGGGGGCCTGGGAGACCCAGTACTTC.